This T cell receptor beta chain was sequenced for a study of T-cell reconstitution after alpha-beta-depleted transplantation in children. Unique molecular identifiers were incorporated during preparation of the TCRbeta library. TCRdb analysed the PCR reads with MiXCR anew, one entry per CDR3 protein. The sample lists 400,000 to 500,000 distinct CDR3 sequences; around 9.9% were seen once. This clonotype was observed at least ten times. Germline V CDR1 and CDR2: DFQATT, SNEGSKA (reference sequence). This CDR3 region has 14 residues. Losses at the gene ends were 6 bases for V and 6 bases for J; bases not matched to a gene: 9.

The rearrangement uses TRBV20-1 and TRBJ2-7, with 12 bases identical to TRBD1. The TCR originated in a human donor who donated a stem cell graft to a child with acute myeloid leukemia. Sequencing used PBMCs from the stem cell graft donor, obtained from the stem cell graft. CDR3 sequence reads: CSAVGQGAVGEQYF. The DNA for the CDR3 is TGCAGTGCCGTGGGACAGGGGGCGGTGGGCGAGCAGTACTTC.